This section outlines one T cell receptor beta chain sequence together with its context. This sample stems from a study of blood T cell repertoires in COVID-19. Study overall: The samples span acute and convalescent COVID-19 from the United States, Italy and Spain.

Two negative PCRs, clearance, or symptom resolution had been documented for recovered Cohort 3 donors. CDR3 size: 18 residues. The germline V gene encodes CDR1 SGDLS and CDR2 YYNGEE. V shed 0 bases, J shed 1 base, and the junction held 11 bases outside the gene matches. Sequencing used immunoSEQ multiplex PCR; TCRdb keeps in-frame clones, though not all of them. The sample holds about 200,000 clones, roughly nine tenths seen once. The J gene is TRBJ2-3, the V gene TRBV9, with 7 bases fitting TRBD1. This clonotype was obtained from a woman between 18 and 29 years old who had recovered from COVID-19. Sample: PBMCs or T cells enriched from blood (not recorded which). Here the CDR3 reads CASSVVGGPGTGTDTQYF. The CDR3 coding sequence is TGTGCCAGCAGCGTAGTAGGGGGCCCCGGGACAGGCACAGATACGCAGTATTTT.